The source of this T cell receptor (beta chain) is a study of blood T cell repertoires in COVID-19. V was shortened by 0 bases and J by 3 bases, with 5 bases between the two germline ends. This CDR3 comprises 13 residues. Germline CDR1 SGHVS, CDR2 FNYEAQ. The assay was immunoSEQ multiplex PCR, and TCRdb's table has in-frame clones only and misses some. Of around 200,000 clones in the sample, 75% to 90% were seen once. This chain joins TRBV7-6 and TRBJ1-1; the D is unclear. The sequence was collected from a woman aged 40 to 50 with acute COVID-19. Sample: PBMCs or T cells enriched from blood (not recorded which). The CDR3 reads CASSLAVDTEAFF. The CDR3 DNA follows: TGTGCCAGCAGCTTAGCTGTAGACACTGAAGCTTTCTTT.